Following are 18 T cell receptor beta chains from one sample sequenced in a study of human thymus T cells. Corrective heart surgery yielded the resections from which the thymus tissue came. Here immunoSEQ multiplex PCR was the method, and the copy in TCRdb shows in-frame clones only, minus some. The sample has tens of thousands of clones; 85% to 95% are singletons. Sequenced sample: thymus tissue. These receptors originate from a girl less than two years old with a congenital heart defect but otherwise immunologically healthy.

In its sample, this clone was seen once. The genes are TRBV7-2 and TRBJ2-2, with D maybe TRBD2 (6 bases). The germline V gene has CDR1 SGHTA and CDR2 FQGNSA. The V and J ends lost 5 bases and 0 bases respectively, with 19 bases between them. This CDR3 spans 18 amino acids. The CDR3 sequence is CASSPGTERAANTGELFF. In DNA form, the CDR3 reads TGTGCCAGCAGCCCAGGGACGGAGCGGGCCGCGAACACCGGGGAGCTGTTTTTT.

This chain joins TRBV5-5 and TRBJ2-5, with D uncertain. Germline CDR1 SGHKS, CDR2 YYEKEE (reference sequence). This CDR3 has 14 amino acids. The V end lost 4 bases, the J end lost 2 bases, and 12 bases lay between the germline ends. The CDR3 nucleotides are TGTGCCAGCAGCCCACTGGTCCTTCAAGAGACCCAGTACTTC. Translation: CASSPLVLQETQYF. Using reference TRBV5-5 and TRBJ2-5 for the parts outside the CDR3, the full variable domain is DAGVTQSPTHLIKTRGQQVTLRCSPISGHKSVSWYQQVLGQGPQFIFQYYEKEERGRGNFPDRFSARQFPNYSSELNVNALLLGDSALYLCASSPLVLQETQYFGPGTRLLVL.

The chain's CDR3 is CASTLWPGPSGNTIYF. The CDR3 DNA is TGTGCCAGCACCCTGTGGCCAGGGCCCTCTGGAAACACCATATATTTT. The chain combines TRBV7-9 with TRBJ1-3; D is perhaps TRBD1 (5 bases). The germline CDR1 and CDR2 sequences are SEHNR and FQNEAQ (reference sequence). The CDR3 is 16 amino acids. Between the trimmed V and J ends, which lost 7 bases and 0 bases, there was a span of 16 bases. Using reference TRBV7-9 and TRBJ1-3 for the parts outside the CDR3, the full variable domain is DTGVSQNPRHKITKRGQNVTFRCDPISEHNRLYWYRQTLGQGPEFLTYFQNEAQLEKSRLLSDRFSAERPKGSFSTLEIQRTEQGDSAMYLCASTLWPGPSGNTIYFGEGSWLTVV.

This chain links TRBV19 with TRBJ2-3; D gene ambiguous. V was cut by 5 bases and J by 1 base, with 10 bases left in between. From germline, CDR1 is LNHDA and CDR2 SQIVND (reference sequence). This CDR3 contains 14 residues. This chain's CDR3 is CASSLLAGTDTQYF. CDR3 DNA sequence: TGTGCCAGTAGTCTTCTCGCAGGCACAGATACGCAGTATTTT.

The chain joins TRBV10-1 to TRBJ1-1, with D maybe TRBD1 (6 bases). CDR3 length: 15 amino acids. The germline gives CDR1 WNHNN, CDR2 SYGVQD (reference sequence). V dropped 0 bases and J dropped 5 bases, with 13 bases sitting between them. The CDR3 region has the DNA TGCGCCAGCAGTGAGTCCTTGGCAGGGGAAACTGAAGCTTTCTTT. Translating it yields CASSESLAGETEAFF.

The rearrangement joins TRBV10-2 to TRBJ2-3; perhaps TRBD2 as D (6 bases). Trimming pared 8 bases from V and 6 bases from J, leaving 21 bases between. The germline V gene encodes CDR1 WSHSY and CDR2 SAAADI. The CDR3 has 15 amino acids. The CDR3 region is CASQIPGARADTQYF. The CDR3 nucleotides are TGCGCCAGCCAAATTCCGGGAGCTCGGGCGGATACGCAGTATTTT.

The rearrangement joins TRBV7-9 to TRBJ1-2, with D perhaps TRBD1 (6 bases). Trimming removed 1 base at V and 8 bases at J, with 14 bases between. Germline CDR1 is SEHNR and CDR2 is FQNEAQ (reference sequence). This CDR3 is built from 14 residues. CDR3 loop: CASSLGRRGRGYTF. The CDR3 DNA reads as TGTGCCAGCAGCTTAGGGCGCAGGGGAAGGGGCTACACCTTC.

This chain uses TRBV27 with TRBJ2-7, with unresolved D. The CDR3 loop spans 15 amino acids. V lost 5 bases and J lost 7, with 21 bases in between. Germline-derived CDR1 and CDR2 are MNHEY and SMNVEV (reference sequence). The CDR3 DNA is TGTGCCAGCAGTGCTAGGCCAACTTACGGTGATGAGCAGTACTTC. Translation gives CASSARPTYGDEQYF.

This clone was observed a handful of times. The chain combines TRBV2 with TRBJ1-1; TRBD1 is a possible D gene (6 bases). Looked up from germline, CDR1 is SNHLY and CDR2 is FYNNEI. V was clipped by 10 bases and J by 7 bases, with 19 bases between them. The CDR3 has 13 amino acids. The CDR3 sequence is CATHLPGQHEAFF. CDR3 nucleotide sequence: TGTGCCACTCATCTCCCAGGACAGCATGAAGCTTTCTTT.

This chain connects TRBV7-2 to TRBJ2-3; 11 nucleotides match TRBD2. Germline CDR1 is SGHTA and CDR2 is FQGNSA. This CDR3 is built from 18 residues. With 5 bases clipped from V and 2 bases from J, the junction kept 12 bases outside the gene matches. The CDR3 sequence is CASSRGETSGAPTDTQYF. The CDR3 nucleotides are TGTGCCAGCAGCCGAGGGGAGACTAGCGGGGCCCCCACAGATACGCAGTATTTT.

In DNA, the CDR3 is TGCGCCAGCAGTCCCCCCGGCGGAAGTGGCATTTCAACCTCCTACAATGAGCAGTTCTTC. Its protein product is CASSPPGGSGISTSYNEQFF. The chain links TRBV23-1 to TRBJ2-1, with no clear D. TRBV23-1 is flagged as an ORF with uncertain function. The V and J ends lost 4 bases and 0 bases respectively, with 25 bases between them. The CDR3 is 20 residues long.

CDR3 in DNA: TGCGCCAGCAGTTACGACAGGGAACACGAGCAGTACTTC. As protein: CASSYDREHEQYF. V is TRBV4-1 and J is TRBJ2-7; 7 nucleotides match TRBD1. V lost 6 bases, J lost 5 bases, and 7 bases stayed unmatched. The CDR3 contains 13 residues. Germline V gives CDR1 MGHRA, CDR2 YSYEKL.

This sequence joins TRBV11-2 and TRBJ2-7, with 7 positions matching TRBD2. CDR1 is SGHAT, CDR2 FQNNGV, per germline. V trimming: 5 bases; J trimming: 1 base; junction bases outside the gene matches: 5. CDR3 length: 14 residues. As DNA, the CDR3 is TGTGCCAGCAGCCCCGGGACTATTTCCTACGAGCAGTACTTC. As protein: CASSPGTISYEQYF.

The chain carries TRBV7-2 and TRBJ2-2; a weak D match, TRBD2 (6 bases). The germline V gene has CDR1 SGHTA and CDR2 FQGNSA. This CDR3 region has 14 residues. The germline V and J ends were trimmed by 5 bases and 5 bases, with 12 bases remaining between them. Here the CDR3 DNA reads TGTGCCAGCAGCGAGCGGGCGAGGACCGGGGAGCTGTTTTTT. Protein: CASSERARTGELFF. The whole variable domain, remainder taken from reference TRBV7-2 and TRBJ2-2, is GAGVSQSPSNKVTEKGKDVELRCDPISGHTALYWYRQSLGQGLEFLIYFQGNSAPDKSGLPSDRFSAERTGGSVSTLTIQRTQQEDSAVYLCASSERARTGELFFGEGSRLTVL.

V usage is TRBV27 and J usage is TRBJ1-1; 8 bases fit TRBD1. Germline trimming cut 3 bases from V and 1 base from J; bases unmatched to any gene: 4. Germline loops: CDR1 MNHEY, CDR2 SMNVEV (reference sequence). The CDR3 is made up of 15 amino acids. CDR3 nucleotides: TGTGCCAGCAGTTTCGGCAGGGGGCAGAACACTGAAGCTTTCTTT. As protein: CASSFGRGQNTEAFF.

The gene calls are TRBV6-1 and TRBJ1-5; D call uncertain. CDR1 is MNHNS and CDR2 is SASEGT in the germline V gene. V was trimmed by 0 bases and J by 4 bases, leaving 10 bases between them. The CDR3 consists of 15 residues. The CDR3 region has the DNA TGTGCCAGCAGTGAAGCACGGGGAAGTAATCAGCCCCAGCATTTT. It translates to CASSEARGSNQPQHF.

V and J are TRBV27 and TRBJ2-7, with TRBD2 matching over 8 bases. There are 13 residues in the CDR3. Germline V gives CDR1 MNHEY, CDR2 SMNVEV (reference sequence). J lost 6 bases, V lost 6 bases, and 7 bases had no gene match. The CDR3 DNA reads TGTGCCAGCAGGACAGCGGGAGAGTTCGAGCAGTACTTC. Protein sequence: CASRTAGEFEQYF.

This clone was seen once. The chain joins TRBV5-1 to TRBJ2-1; the D gene is possibly TRBD2 (6 bases). The CDR3 loop spans 15 amino acids. V gave up 4 bases and J gave up 0 bases, with 11 bases separating them. In germline, CDR1 is SGHRS, CDR2 YFSETQ. This CDR3 reads CASSDSGSSYNEQFF. CDR3 bases: TGCGCCAGCAGCGATAGCGGTAGCTCCTACAATGAGCAGTTCTTC.